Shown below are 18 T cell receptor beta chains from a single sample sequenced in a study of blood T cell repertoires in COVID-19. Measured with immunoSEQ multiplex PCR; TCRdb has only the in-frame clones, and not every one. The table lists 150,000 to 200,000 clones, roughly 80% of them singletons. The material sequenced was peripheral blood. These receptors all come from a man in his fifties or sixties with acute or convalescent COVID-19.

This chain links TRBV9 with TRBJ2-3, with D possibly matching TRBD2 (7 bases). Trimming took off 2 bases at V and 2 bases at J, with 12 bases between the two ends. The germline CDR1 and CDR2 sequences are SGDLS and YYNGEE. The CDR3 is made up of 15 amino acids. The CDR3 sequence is CASSVGGAHTDTQYF. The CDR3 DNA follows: TGTGCCAGCAGCGTGGGGGGGGCCCACACAGATACGCAGTATTTT.

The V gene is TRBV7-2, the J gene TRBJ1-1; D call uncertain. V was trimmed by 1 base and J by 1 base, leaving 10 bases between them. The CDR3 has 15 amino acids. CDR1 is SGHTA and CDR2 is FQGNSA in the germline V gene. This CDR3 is CASSLGRRQNTEAFF. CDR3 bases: TGTGCCAGCAGCTTAGGGAGGAGGCAGAACACTGAAGCTTTCTTT.

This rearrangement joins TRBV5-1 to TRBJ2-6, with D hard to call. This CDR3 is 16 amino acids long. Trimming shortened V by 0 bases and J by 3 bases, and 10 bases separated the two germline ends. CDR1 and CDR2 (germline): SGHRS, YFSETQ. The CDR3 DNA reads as TGCGCCAGCAGCTTGGGAGGATCACGTGGGGCCAACGTCCTGACTTTC. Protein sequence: CASSLGGSRGANVLTF. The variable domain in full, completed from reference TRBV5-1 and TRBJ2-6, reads KAGVTQTPRYLIKTRGQQVTLSCSPISGHRSVSWYQQTPGQGLQFLFEYFSETQRNKGNFPGRFSGRQFSNSRSEMNVSTLELGDSALYLCASSLGGSRGANVLTFGAGSRLTVL.

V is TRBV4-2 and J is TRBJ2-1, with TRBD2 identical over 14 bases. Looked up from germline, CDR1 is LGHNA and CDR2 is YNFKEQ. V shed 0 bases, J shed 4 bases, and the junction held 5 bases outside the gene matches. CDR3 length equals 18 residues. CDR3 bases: TGTGCCAGCAGCCAAGACTGGGGGACTAGCGGGGGATACAATGAGCAGTTCTTC. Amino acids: CASSQDWGTSGGYNEQFF.

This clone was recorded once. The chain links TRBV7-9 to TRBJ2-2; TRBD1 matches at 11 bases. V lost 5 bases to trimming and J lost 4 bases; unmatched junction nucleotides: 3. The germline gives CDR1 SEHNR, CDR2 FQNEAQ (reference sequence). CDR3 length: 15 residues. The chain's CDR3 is CASSLGQGGTGELFF. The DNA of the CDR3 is TGTGCCAGCAGCCTGGGACAGGGGGGCACCGGGGAGCTGTTTTTT.

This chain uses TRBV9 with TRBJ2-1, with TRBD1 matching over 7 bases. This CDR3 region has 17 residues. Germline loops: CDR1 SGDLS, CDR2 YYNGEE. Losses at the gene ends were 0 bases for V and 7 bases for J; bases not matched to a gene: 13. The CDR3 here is CASSVGQGTVRGNEQFF. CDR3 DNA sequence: TGTGCCAGCAGCGTAGGACAGGGCACGGTCAGGGGGAATGAGCAGTTCTTC.

The CDR3 sequence: CAISVGQGANYGYTF. The CDR3, as DNA: TGTGCCATCAGTGTCGGACAGGGGGCAAACTATGGCTACACCTTC. The rearrangement links TRBV10-3 to TRBJ1-2, with 11 positions matching TRBD1. Trimming took 4 bases from V and 2 from J; bases not matched to a gene: 3. Germline loops: CDR1 ENHRY, CDR2 SYGVKD. The length of the CDR3 is 15 residues.

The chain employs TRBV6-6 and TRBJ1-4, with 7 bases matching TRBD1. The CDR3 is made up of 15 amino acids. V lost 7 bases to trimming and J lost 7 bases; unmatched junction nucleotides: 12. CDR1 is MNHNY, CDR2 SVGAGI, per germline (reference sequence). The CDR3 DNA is TGTGCCAGCACCAAAAACAGGGGCCGCGGTGAAAAACTGTTTTTT. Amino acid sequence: CASTKNRGRGEKLFF.

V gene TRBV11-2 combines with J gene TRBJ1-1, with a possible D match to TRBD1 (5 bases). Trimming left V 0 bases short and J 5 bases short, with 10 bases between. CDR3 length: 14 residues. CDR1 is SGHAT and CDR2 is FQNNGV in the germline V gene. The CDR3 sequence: CASSLDGPGTEAFF. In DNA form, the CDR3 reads TGTGCCAGCAGCTTAGACGGACCAGGGACTGAAGCTTTCTTT.

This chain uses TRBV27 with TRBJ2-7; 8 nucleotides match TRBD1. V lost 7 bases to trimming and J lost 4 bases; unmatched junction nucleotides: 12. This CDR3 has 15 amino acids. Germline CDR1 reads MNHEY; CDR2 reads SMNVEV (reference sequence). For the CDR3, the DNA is TGTGCCAGCAAGACCGTTAAGGGACAGGATTACGAGCAGTACTTC. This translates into CASKTVKGQDYEQYF.

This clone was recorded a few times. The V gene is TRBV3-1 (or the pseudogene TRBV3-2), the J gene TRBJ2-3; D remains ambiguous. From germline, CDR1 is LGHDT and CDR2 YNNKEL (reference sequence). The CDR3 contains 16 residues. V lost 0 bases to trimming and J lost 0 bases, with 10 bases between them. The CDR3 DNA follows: TGTGCCAGCAGCCAAGAACTGGCGGAGAGCACAGATACGCAGTATTTT. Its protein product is CASSQELAESTDTQYF.

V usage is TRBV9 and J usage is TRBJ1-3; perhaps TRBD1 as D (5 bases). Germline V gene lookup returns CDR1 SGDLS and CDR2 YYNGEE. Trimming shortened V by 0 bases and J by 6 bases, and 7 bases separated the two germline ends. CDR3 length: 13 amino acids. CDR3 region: CASSVAGKNTIYF. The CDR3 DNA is TGTGCCAGCAGCGTAGCAGGGAAAAACACCATATATTTT.

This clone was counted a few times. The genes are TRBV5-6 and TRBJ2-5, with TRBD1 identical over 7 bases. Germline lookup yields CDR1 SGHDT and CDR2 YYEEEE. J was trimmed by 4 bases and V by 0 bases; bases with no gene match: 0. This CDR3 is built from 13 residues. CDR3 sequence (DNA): TGTGCCAGCAGCTTGGACAGGGGAGAGACCCAGTACTTC. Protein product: CASSLDRGETQYF.

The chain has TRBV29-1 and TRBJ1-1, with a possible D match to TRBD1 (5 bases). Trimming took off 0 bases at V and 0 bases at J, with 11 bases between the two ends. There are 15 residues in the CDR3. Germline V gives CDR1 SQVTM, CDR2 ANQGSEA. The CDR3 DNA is TGCAGCGTTGAAGAGGGCCCAGGGATGAACACTGAAGCTTTCTTT. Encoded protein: CSVEEGPGMNTEAFF.

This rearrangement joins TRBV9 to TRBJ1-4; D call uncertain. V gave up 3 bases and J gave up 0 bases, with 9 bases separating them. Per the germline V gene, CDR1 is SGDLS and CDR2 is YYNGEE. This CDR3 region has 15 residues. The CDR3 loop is CASSAWAATNEKLFF. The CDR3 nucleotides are TGTGCCAGCAGCGCCTGGGCAGCAACTAATGAAAAACTGTTTTTT.

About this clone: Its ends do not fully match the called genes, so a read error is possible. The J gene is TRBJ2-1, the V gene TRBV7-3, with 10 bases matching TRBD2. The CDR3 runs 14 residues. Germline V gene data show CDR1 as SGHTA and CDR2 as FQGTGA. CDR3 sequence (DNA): TGTGCCAGCAGCATAACTAGCGGGGTCTATGAGCAGTTCTTC. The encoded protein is CASSITSGVYEQFF. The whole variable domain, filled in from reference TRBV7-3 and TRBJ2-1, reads GAGVSQTPSNKVTEKGKYVELRCDPISGHTALYWYRQSLGQGPEFLIYFQGTGAADDSGLPNDRFFAVRPEGSVSTLKIQRTERGDSAVYLCASSITSGVYEQFFGPGTRLTVL.

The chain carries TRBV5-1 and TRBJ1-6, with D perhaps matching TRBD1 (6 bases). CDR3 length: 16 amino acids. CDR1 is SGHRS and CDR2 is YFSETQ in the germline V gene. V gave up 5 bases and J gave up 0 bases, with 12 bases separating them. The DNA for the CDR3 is TGCGCCAGCAGGCAAGGACAGAGCTCCTATAATTCACCCCTCCACTTT. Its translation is CASRQGQSSYNSPLHF.

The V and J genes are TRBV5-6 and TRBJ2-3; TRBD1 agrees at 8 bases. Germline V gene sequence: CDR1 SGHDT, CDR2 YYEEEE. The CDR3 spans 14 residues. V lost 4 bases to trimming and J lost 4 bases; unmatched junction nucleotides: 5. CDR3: CASSPRGRADTQYF. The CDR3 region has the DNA TGTGCCAGCAGCCCCAGGGGGCGGGCAGATACGCAGTATTTT.